These 31 T cell receptor beta chains originate from one sample sequenced in a study of regulatory T cells in long-lasting Graves disease. Regarding time point: newly diagnosed GD, antithyroid drugs for less than 3 months. RNA isolated from PBMCs was used to make the TCR library. Libraries of TCR beta came from iRepertoire HTBI primers plus Arm-PCR of CDR3 regions. In TCRdb, the multiplex PCR reads were re-called with MiXCR into one record per CDR3 protein. The sample holds roughly 220,000 distinct CDR3 sequences; approximately 20% are singletons and the top ten take approximately 20%. Here the sequenced sample was peripheral blood mononuclear cells (PBMCs), taken at new diagnosis, from a patient treated with antithyroid drugs. The receptors stem from a female donor with Graves disease.

This clonotype has a count of ten or more. J is TRBJ2-3 and V is TRBV3-1; 8 nucleotides line up with TRBD1. The ends lost 3 bases at V and 10 bases at J; junction bases unmatched: 3. The CDR3 has 12 residues. CDR1 LGHDT and CDR2 YNNKEL come from the germline V gene (reference sequence). The CDR3 here is CASSQVDRAQYF. The CDR3 nucleotides read TGTGCCAGCAGCCAGGTGGACAGGGCGCAGTATTTT.

This clonotype has ten or more counts. The J gene is TRBJ2-1, the V gene TRBV2, with 8 bases identical to TRBD2. The CDR3 contains 13 residues. J lost 6 bases, V lost 8 bases, and 6 bases had no gene match. Germline V gene sequence: CDR1 SNHLY, CDR2 FYNNEI. The CDR3 protein is CASQRERGNEQFF. Written as DNA, the CDR3 is TGTGCCAGCCAGCGGGAGCGGGGCAATGAGCAGTTCTTC.

This clonotype was picked up many times. The chain joins TRBV7-3 to TRBJ2-3; no firm D call. Germline CDR1 and CDR2: SGHTA and FQGTGA. The V and J ends lost 5 bases and 0 bases respectively, with 6 bases between them. The CDR3 contains 13 residues. DNA for the CDR3: TGTGCCAGCAGCCCCATTAGCACAGATACGCAGTATTTT. It encodes CASSPISTDTQYF.

This clonotype has ten or more counts. The rearrangement joins TRBV7-2 to TRBJ2-7; TRBD1 might be the D (5 bases). Trimming pared 2 bases from V and 4 bases from J, leaving 6 bases between. Germline assignment: CDR1 SGHTA and CDR2 FQGNSA. The CDR3 is 12 residues long. CDR3 sequence (DNA): TGTGCCAGCAGCTTAAGACAGTACGAGCAGTACTTC. This codes for CASSLRQYEQYF.

At least ten counts were recorded for this clonotype. The rearrangement links TRBV12-3 or TRBV12-4 to TRBJ2-7; D unresolved. This CDR3 comprises 16 residues. V was cut by 2 bases and J by 1 base, with 15 bases left in between. The CDR3 loop is CASSLTLGKGSYEQYF. The CDR3 DNA sequence: TGTGCCAGCAGTTTAACCCTGGGGAAAGGATCCTACGAGCAGTACTTC.

This clonotype occurred a few times. A much more abundant neighbour one base away suggests this may be a read error. A read error is likely, as this CDR3 ends without the conserved phenylalanine or tryptophan. The V gene is TRBV28, the J gene TRBJ2-5; no firm D call. The CDR3 is 15 residues long. Trimming removed 5 bases at V and 2 bases at J, with 15 bases between. Germline-derived CDR1 and CDR2 are MDHEN and SYDVKM. In DNA, the CDR3 is TGTGCCAGCAGTCCCCTTGTACAGTATCAAGAGACCCAGTACTCC. This codes for CASSPLVQYQETQYS.

For this clonotype: This likely traces to a read error, being one base from a far larger clone. DNA of the CDR3: TGTGCCAGCAGCCAAGGAGTCGCGGGGCGGAATGAGCAGTACTTC. It yields the protein CASSQGVAGRNEQYF. The chain uses TRBV3-1 and TRBJ2-7; tentative D call: TRBD2 (6 bases). The CDR3 has 15 residues. Germline CDR1 and CDR2: LGHDT and YNNKEL (reference sequence). Trimming shortened V by 1 base and J by 7 bases, and 17 bases separated the two germline ends.

This clonotype was seen ten or more times. CDR3 coding DNA: TGTGCCAGCAGCGACGACAGGGGAGGGGAAAAACTGTTTTTT. It specifies CASSDDRGGEKLFF. The chain joins TRBV7-9 to TRBJ1-4; TRBD1 agrees at 8 bases. The J segment lost 8 bases and the V segment lost 5 bases, leaving 7 bases of the junction unmatched. The germline CDR1 and CDR2 sequences are SEHNR and FQNEAQ (reference sequence). The CDR3 is 14 residues long.

This clonotype appeared once. The genes are TRBV7-9 and TRBJ2-1, with a weak D call TRBD2 (5 bases). This CDR3 spans 14 amino acids. Trimming cost V 9 bases and J 0 bases, with 12 bases left between them. The germline V gene has CDR1 SEHNR and CDR2 FQNEAQ (reference sequence). The CDR3 loop reads CASFNGSSYNEQFF. The DNA of the CDR3 is TGTGCCAGTTTTAATGGGAGCTCCTACAATGAGCAGTTCTTC. Filled out from reference TRBV7-9 and TRBJ2-1, the complete variable domain reads DTGVSQNPRHKITKRGQNVTFRCDPISEHNRLYWYRQTLGQGPEFLTYFQNEAQLEKSRLLSDRFSAERPKGSFSTLEIQRTEQGDSAMYLCASFNGSSYNEQFFGPGTRLTVL.

This clonotype was recorded many times. The CDR3 loop is CASSVLAGETEQYF. CDR3 in DNA: TGTGCCAGCAGTGTTTTAGCGGGAGAAACCGAGCAGTACTTC. This chain joins TRBV6-1 and TRBJ2-7; TRBD2 matches 9 bases. The CDR3 has 14 amino acids. Looked up from germline, CDR1 is MNHNS and CDR2 is SASEGT. Unmatched junction bases numbered 7, after V lost 4 bases and J lost 6 bases.

This clonotype was seen many times. The genes are TRBV28 and TRBJ2-1, with 7 bases fitting TRBD2. Germline assignment: CDR1 MDHEN and CDR2 SYDVKM. V lost 7 bases, J lost 8 bases, and 17 bases stayed unmatched. This CDR3 region has 16 residues. The CDR3 loop reads CASTQGGGSNFDEQFF. CDR3 coding DNA: TGTGCCAGCACTCAAGGAGGCGGGAGCAATTTCGATGAGCAGTTCTTC. Using reference TRBV28 and TRBJ2-1 for the parts outside the CDR3, the full variable domain is DVKVTQSSRYLVKRTGEKVFLECVQDMDHENMFWYRQDPGLGLRLIYFSYDVKMKEKGDIPEGYSVSREKKERFSLILESASTNQTSMYLCASTQGGGSNFDEQFFGPGTRLTVL.

This clonotype was detected a few times. The chain uses TRBV4-3 and TRBJ2-1; no definite D call. Trimming left V 4 bases short and J 7 bases short, with 5 bases between. The CDR3 covers 11 residues. The germline V gene has CDR1 LGHNA and CDR2 YSLEER. As DNA, the CDR3 is TGCGCCAGCAGCCTGGAAAATGAGCAGTTCTTC. Amino acids: CASSLENEQFF.

This clonotype was seen repeatedly, ten times or more. The gene calls are TRBV6-1 and TRBJ2-6, with 7 bases matching TRBD1. The length of the CDR3 is 17 residues. Germline CDR1 is MNHNS and CDR2 is SASEGT. The J segment lost 2 bases and the V segment lost 6 bases, leaving 10 bases of the junction unmatched. The CDR3 protein is CASSRHRGVPGANVLTF. The CDR3 nucleotides read TGTGCCAGCAGCCGCCACAGGGGAGTTCCTGGGGCCAACGTCCTGACTTTC.

On this clonotype: It is likely a read error: a sequence one base away is far more abundant. CDR3: CASSLPGGTEAFF. For the CDR3, the DNA is TGTGCCAGCAGCTTACCGGGGGGCACTGAAGCTTTCTTT. The chain joins TRBV7-3 to TRBJ1-1; weak D call: TRBD1 (5 bases). Per the germline V gene, CDR1 is SGHTA and CDR2 is FQGTGA. The CDR3 covers 13 residues. V was pared by 2 bases and J by 4 bases, with 8 bases between.

The sample holds many counts of this clonotype. The J gene is TRBJ2-2, the V gene TRBV12-3 or TRBV12-4; TRBD1 matches 8 bases. The CDR3 length is 13 residues. V trimming: 5 bases; J trimming: 7 bases; junction bases outside the gene matches: 3. The CDR3 spells CASSDRGVGELFF. In DNA form, the CDR3 reads TGTGCCAGCAGTGACAGGGGAGTCGGGGAGCTGTTTTTT.

About this clonotype itself: A far more abundant clone sits one base away, making this likely a read error. This chain joins TRBV9 and TRBJ2-3; possibly TRBD2 for D (6 bases). Germline V gives CDR1 SGDLS, CDR2 YYNGEE. The CDR3 covers 14 residues. The CDR3 loop is CANSAGTSRDTQYF. In DNA, the CDR3 is TGTGCCAACAGCGCCGGGACTTCCAGAGATACGCAGTATTTT. The whole variable domain, filled in from reference TRBV9 and TRBJ2-3, reads DSGVTQTPKHLITATGQRVTLRCSPRSGDLSVYWYQQSLDQGLQFLIQYYNGEERAKGNILERFSAQQFPDLHSELNLSSLELGDSALYFCANSAGTSRDTQYFGPGTRLTVL.

This clonotype was seen at least ten times. The chain combines TRBV5-1 with TRBJ2-2; D perhaps matches TRBD1 (6 bases). The germline V gene encodes CDR1 SGHRS and CDR2 YFSETQ. The V gene lost 1 base and the J gene lost 3 bases, with 10 bases spanning the gap. This CDR3 is built from 15 residues. CDR3 region: CASSLSGADTGELFF. The CDR3, as DNA: TGCGCCAGCAGCTTGTCAGGGGCGGACACCGGGGAGCTGTTTTTT.

There are many counts of this clonotype. V gene TRBV19 combines with J gene TRBJ1-4; tentative D call: TRBD1 (6 bases). This CDR3 region has 15 residues. V was trimmed by 6 bases and J by 8 bases, leaving 19 bases between them. CDR1 and CDR2 (germline): LNHDA, SQIVND (reference sequence). CDR3 protein: CASRTSSTGREKLFF. The CDR3 DNA follows: TGTGCCAGTAGAACCTCGTCCACAGGGAGAGAAAAACTGTTTTTT. Looking up the rest from reference TRBV19 and TRBJ1-4 gives the full variable domain: DGGITQSPKYLFRKEGQNVTLSCEQNLNHDAMYWYRQDPGQGLRLIYYSQIVNDFQKGDIAEGYSVSREKKESFPLTVTSAQKNPTAFYLCASRTSSTGREKLFFGSGTQLSVL.

In its sample, this clonotype was seen many times. The gene calls are TRBV27 and TRBJ2-3; D call uncertain. V lost 5 bases and J lost 7, with 13 bases in between. Germline assignment: CDR1 MNHEY and CDR2 SMNVEV (reference sequence). The CDR3 has 13 residues. CDR3 sequence reads: CASSVRALYTQYF. CDR3 coding DNA: TGTGCCAGCAGTGTCCGGGCCCTCTATACGCAGTATTTT.

The rearrangement links TRBV28 to TRBJ2-7; TRBD2 agrees at 16 bases. Losses at the gene ends were 2 bases for V and 6 bases for J; bases not matched to a gene: 16. The CDR3 is made up of 20 amino acids. CDR1 and CDR2 from the germline V gene are MDHEN and SYDVKM. CDR3 DNA sequence: TGTGCCAGCAGTTTAGCCCCCCCGGGACTAGCGGGAGGGCCCTGGGGCGAGCAGTACTTC. Protein: CASSLAPPGLAGGPWGEQYF.

This chain links TRBV5-4 with TRBJ1-2, with a tentative D call TRBD1 (5 bases). The CDR3 has 13 residues. Germline CDR1 is SGHNT and CDR2 is YYREEE (reference sequence). V shed 2 bases and J shed 6 bases, with 11 bases lying between them. The CDR3 loop reads CASSLDSSDGYTF. CDR3 nucleotides: TGTGCCAGCAGCTTAGACAGTAGCGATGGCTACACCTTC.

Comment on this clonotype: Likely a read error: the CDR3 ends without its conserved phenylalanine or tryptophan. The DNA is omitted, as the CDR3 cannot be located on it reliably, and the CDR3 follows TCRdb's listing. The rearrangement joins TRBV7-3 to TRBJ2-7; the table's D call, TRBD2, has no DNA check behind it. The CDR3 length equals 9 residues, ends included. Germline CDR1 and CDR2: SGHTA and FQGTGA. The CDR3 loop reads CASSLTLAG.

V is TRBV18 and J is TRBJ2-3; the match to TRBD1 covers 7 bases. The CDR3 runs to 17 residues. Germline trimming cut 3 bases from V and 3 bases from J; bases unmatched to any gene: 12. The germline CDR1 and CDR2 sequences are KGHSH and LQKENI. Here the CDR3 DNA reads TGTGCCAGCTCACCCCTGGGGACAGTTAGTCCTACAGATACGCAGTATTTT. It encodes CASSPLGTVSPTDTQYF.

The V call is TRBV14, the J call TRBJ1-2; D is undetermined. CDR1 SGHDN and CDR2 FVKESK come from the germline V gene. The length of the CDR3 is 13 residues. V was pared by 4 bases and J by 0 bases, with 6 bases between. The CDR3 DNA reads TGTGCCAGCAGCCTCGTATCTAACTATGGCTACACCTTC. Its protein product is CASSLVSNYGYTF.

To note about this clonotype: A much larger clone sits a single nucleotide away, making a read error possible. The chain employs TRBV19 and TRBJ2-1, with D tentatively TRBD2 (7 bases). From germline, CDR1 is LNHDA and CDR2 SQIVND (reference sequence). The CDR3 loop spans 15 amino acids. The CDR3: CASSFRGGGYNEQLF. Here the CDR3 DNA reads TGTGCCAGTAGTTTCAGGGGAGGGGGGTACAATGAGCAGTTGTTC.

CDR3 nucleotide sequence: TGTGCCAGCAGCTGGGGGGGCGGTTTCAGTGAGCAGTTCTTC. This sequence encodes CASSWGGGFSEQFF. The V and J genes are TRBV11-2 and TRBJ2-1; possibly TRBD2 for D (7 bases). V was cut by 4 bases and J by 9 bases, with 16 bases left in between. This CDR3 is built from 14 residues. The germline CDR1 and CDR2 sequences are SGHAT and FQNNGV. The full variable domain, in which reference TRBV11-2 and TRBJ2-1 provide the parts outside the CDR3, is EAGVAQSPRYKIIEKRQSVAFWCNPISGHATLYWYQQILGQGPKLLIQFQNNGVVDDSQLPKDRFSAERLKGVDSTLKIQPAKLEDSAVYLCASSWGGGFSEQFFGPGTRLTVL.

This clonotype was observed at least ten times. The chain recombines TRBV20-1 with TRBJ1-6; 7 bases align to TRBD1. Germline V gene sequence: CDR1 DFQATT, CDR2 SNEGSKA (reference sequence). With 3 bases clipped from V and 6 bases from J, the junction kept 5 bases outside the gene matches. CDR3 size: 14 residues. CDR3 amino acids: CSASRQGLNSPLHF. The CDR3 nucleotides read TGCAGTGCTAGTCGACAGGGACTTAATTCACCCCTCCACTTT.

This clonotype was seen repeatedly, ten times or more. The rearrangement links TRBV28 to TRBJ2-2, with 9 bases fitting TRBD2. Germline V gene data show CDR1 as MDHEN and CDR2 as SYDVKM. This CDR3 has 15 residues. The trim removed 5 bases at V and 6 bases at J, leaving 7 bases unmatched. The CDR3 spells CASSEPGLAAGELFF. The CDR3 DNA reads as TGTGCCAGCAGTGAACCGGGACTAGCAGCCGGGGAGCTGTTTTTT.

V usage is TRBV7-9 and J usage is TRBJ2-5, with 10 positions matching TRBD2. Trimming removed 10 bases from V and 2 bases from J; junction bases left unmatched: 16. This CDR3 region has 17 residues. Germline CDR1 SEHNR, CDR2 FQNEAQ (reference sequence). The CDR3 protein is CATQSSGRAQWQETQYF. The CDR3 coding sequence is TGTGCCACCCAGTCCAGCGGGAGGGCTCAGTGGCAAGAGACCCAGTACTTC.

This clonotype came up a few times. Given a much more abundant clone one base away, this may be a read error. The CDR3 sequence: CASTGKVASETYNEQFF. CDR3 DNA: TGTGCCAGCACCGGGAAAGTCGCTAGCGAGACTTACAATGAGCAGTTCTTC. This chain links TRBV11-2 with TRBJ2-1; tentative D call: TRBD2 (6 bases). The germline V gene has CDR1 SGHAT and CDR2 FQNNGV. The CDR3 loop spans 17 amino acids. V lost 7 bases and J 4 bases, leaving 23 bases between the germline ends.

This chain uses TRBV20-1 with TRBJ1-5; 7 bases fit TRBD1. The germline gives CDR1 DFQATT, CDR2 SNEGSKA (reference sequence). The CDR3 covers 19 residues. With V trimmed by 1 base and J by 0 bases, 15 bases remained unmatched. The CDR3: CSARVSCRGKSYSNQPQHF. DNA of the CDR3: TGCAGTGCTAGAGTCTCCTGCAGGGGGAAGTCCTATAGCAATCAGCCCCAGCATTTT.